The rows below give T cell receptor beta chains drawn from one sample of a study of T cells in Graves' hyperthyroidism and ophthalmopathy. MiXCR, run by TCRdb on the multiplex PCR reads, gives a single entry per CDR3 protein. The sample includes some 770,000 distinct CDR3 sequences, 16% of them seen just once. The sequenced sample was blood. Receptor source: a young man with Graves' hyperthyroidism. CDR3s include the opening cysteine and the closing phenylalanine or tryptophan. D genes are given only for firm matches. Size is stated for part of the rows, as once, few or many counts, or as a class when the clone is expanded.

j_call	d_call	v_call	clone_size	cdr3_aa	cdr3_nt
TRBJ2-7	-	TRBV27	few	CASSYRPPGHLHEQYF	TGTGCCAGCAGTTACCGACCTCCGGGACACCTCCACGAGCAGTACTTC
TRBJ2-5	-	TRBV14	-	CASSQGGRYGQETQYF	TGTGCCAGCAGCCAGGGTGGGCGCTACGGCCAAGAGACCCAGTACTTC
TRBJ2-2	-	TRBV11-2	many	CASSLYPTSNTGELFF	TGTGCCAGCAGCTTATATCCGACATCGAACACCGGGGAGCTGTTTTTT
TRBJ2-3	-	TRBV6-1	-	CASSANPLADTQYF	TGTGCCAGCAGTGCCAACCCCCTGGCGGATACGCAGTATTTT
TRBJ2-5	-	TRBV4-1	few	CASSQGAGPSETQYF	TGCGCCAGCAGCCAAGGAGCAGGGCCCTCAGAGACCCAGTACTTC
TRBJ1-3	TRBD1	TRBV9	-	CASSVGAFVTRTGIDGNTIYF	TGTGCCAGCAGCGTAGGAGCTTTTGTTACCCGGACAGGGATTGACGGAAACACCATATATTTT
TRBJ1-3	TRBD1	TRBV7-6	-	CASSLAGGQAFSGNTIYF	TGTGCCAGCAGCTTAGCGGGGGGACAGGCCTTCTCTGGAAACACCATATATTTT
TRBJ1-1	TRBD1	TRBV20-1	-	CSARDHGTGGVGTEAFF	TGCAGTGCTAGAGATCACGGGACAGGGGGCGTAGGGACTGAAGCTTTCTTT
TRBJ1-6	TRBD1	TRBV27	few	CASSFWTGTGSPLHF	TGTGCCAGCAGTTTCTGGACAGGGACAGGTTCACCCCTCCACTTT
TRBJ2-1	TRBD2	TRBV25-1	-	CASSELVAGVHNEQFF	TGTGCCAGCAGTGAATTGGTAGCGGGAGTGCACAATGAGCAGTTCTTC